Presented here are 21 T cell receptor beta chains from one specimen sequenced in a study of blood T cell repertoires in COVID-19. TCRdb's table, derived via immunoSEQ multiplex PCR, lists solely in-frame clones and lacks some. The table lists over 45,000 clones, 65% to 90% of them singletons. Material for sequencing was peripheral blood. The receptors here all came from a woman older than 75 with acute or convalescent COVID-19.

The chain is built from TRBV6-1 and TRBJ1-5; D may be TRBD1 (6 bases). Per the germline V gene, CDR1 is MNHNS and CDR2 is SASEGT. The CDR3 is 15 amino acids. V was cut by 2 bases and J by 3 bases, with 11 bases left in between. As DNA, the CDR3 is TGTGCCAGCAGTGAAATGGGGGCGGTCAATCAGCCCCAGCATTTT. The encoded protein is CASSEMGAVNQPQHF.

This chain links TRBV5-6 with TRBJ2-7, with D tentatively TRBD2 (6 bases). Germline lookup yields CDR1 SGHDT and CDR2 YYEEEE. This CDR3 comprises 18 residues. V gave up 0 bases and J gave up 6 bases, with 25 bases separating them. CDR3: CASSLVSSSGALGGEQYF. In DNA form, the CDR3 reads TGTGCCAGCAGCTTGGTCTCCTCCTCCGGGGCCTTGGGGGGCGAGCAGTACTTC. The full variable domain, completed using reference TRBV5-6 and TRBJ2-7, is DAGVTQSPTHLIKTRGQQVTLRCSPKSGHDTVSWYQQALGQGPQFIFQYYEEEERQRGNFPDRFSGHQFPNYSSELNVNALLLGDSALYLCASSLVSSSGALGGEQYFGPGTRLTVT.

The chain uses TRBV19 and TRBJ2-5; D not certain. Germline assignment: CDR1 LNHDA and CDR2 SQIVND (reference sequence). V shed 5 bases and J shed 0 bases, with 10 bases lying between them. The CDR3 length is 14 residues. The CDR3 protein is CASSSTEYQETQYF. The DNA for the CDR3 is TGTGCCAGTAGTTCTACAGAGTACCAAGAGACCCAGTACTTC.

CDR3 DNA sequence: TGTGCCTGGGAGACAGGGGGCAGGTCACCCCTCCACTTT. It is translated as CAWETGGRSPLHF. The chain has TRBV30 and TRBJ1-6, with TRBD1 matching 10 bases. J was trimmed by 10 bases and V by 5 bases; bases with no gene match: 5. The CDR3 is made up of 13 amino acids. Germline loops: CDR1 GTSNPN, CDR2 SVGIG (reference sequence). Together with reference TRBV30 and TRBJ1-6, the CDR3 gives the full variable domain: SQTIHQWPATLVQPVGSPLSLECTVEGTSNPNLYWYRQAAGRGLQLLFYSVGIGQISSEVPQNLSASRPQDRQFILSSKKLLLSDSGFYLCAWETGGRSPLHFGNGTRLTVT.

V and J are TRBV7-8 and TRBJ2-5; D is unresolved. V was cut by 5 bases and J by 5 bases, with 12 bases left in between. Germline values: CDR1 SGHVS, CDR2 FQNEAQ. The CDR3 contains 13 residues. In DNA form, the CDR3 reads TGTGCCAGCAGCCCCAACACCCCCGAGACCCAGTACTTC. It is translated as CASSPNTPETQYF.

CDR3: CASSRRGGDEQFF. CDR3 DNA: TGCGCCAGCAGCCGGAGGGGGGGCGATGAGCAGTTCTTC. The chain links TRBV5-1 to TRBJ2-1, with a weak D call TRBD2 (7 bases). The CDR3 is 13 residues long. Germline V CDR1 and CDR2: SGHRS, YFSETQ. V was pared by 4 bases and J by 8 bases, with 13 bases between.

The chain recombines TRBV15 with TRBJ1-4; tentative D call: TRBD1 (5 bases). This CDR3 is 16 amino acids long. The germline V and J ends were trimmed by 0 bases and 0 bases, with 8 bases remaining between them. Germline V lookup: CDR1 LNHNV, CDR2 YYDKDF (reference sequence). CDR3: CATSRDVTATNEKLFF. DNA for the CDR3: TGTGCCACCAGCAGAGATGTGACAGCAACTAATGAAAAACTGTTTTTT.

The chain carries TRBV4-1 and TRBJ1-4; weak D call: TRBD1 (6 bases). The CDR3 has 17 residues. The germline CDR1 and CDR2 sequences are MGHRA and YSYEKL. V lost 4 bases and J 4 bases, leaving 19 bases between the germline ends. In DNA, the CDR3 is TGCGCCAGCAGCCTACCGCCAGGGGCGATGTATAATGAAAAACTGTTTTTT. Translated, it gives CASSLPPGAMYNEKLFF.

The V gene is TRBV4-2, the J gene TRBJ2-7, with 9 bases fitting TRBD1. The length of the CDR3 is 17 residues. V lost 0 bases to trimming and J lost 5 bases; unmatched junction nucleotides: 11. Germline assignment: CDR1 LGHNA and CDR2 YNFKEQ. CDR3 amino acids: CASSQDYAGQGVHEQYF. CDR3 DNA sequence: TGTGCCAGCAGCCAAGATTACGCGGGACAGGGAGTACACGAGCAGTACTTC.

The V call is TRBV7-8, the J call TRBJ1-4; D possibly corresponds to TRBD1 (6 bases). Germline V gene data show CDR1 as SGHVS and CDR2 as FQNEAQ. V was clipped by 1 base and J by 7 bases, with 13 bases between them. This CDR3 has 15 amino acids. The CDR3 here is CASSLGGLRSEKLFF. CDR3 bases: TGTGCCAGCAGCTTAGGGGGGCTCCGGAGTGAAAAACTGTTTTTT.

V is TRBV2 and J is TRBJ1-6, with 8 bases identical to TRBD1. V was pared by 6 bases and J by 6 bases, with 13 bases of the junction left unmatched. Germline CDR1 is SNHLY and CDR2 is FYNNEI. The CDR3 totals 17 residues. The CDR3 region has the DNA TGTGCCAGCAGCCTAAACCAGGACAGGGTGGGTAATTCACCCCTCCACTTT. This encodes CASSLNQDRVGNSPLHF.

The V gene is TRBV20-1, the J gene TRBJ1-5; D unclear. CDR3 length equals 13 residues. The V gene lost 5 bases and the J gene lost 5 bases, with 13 bases spanning the gap. Germline assignment: CDR1 DFQATT and CDR2 SNEGSKA (reference sequence). As DNA, the CDR3 is TGCAGTGCTCGTGGGGAGACTGATCAGCCCCAGCATTTT. It translates to CSARGETDQPQHF.

The chain joins TRBV7-2 to TRBJ1-1; perhaps TRBD1 as D (5 bases). The CDR3 is 14 amino acids. CDR1 and CDR2 (germline): SGHTA, FQGNSA. V was cut by 1 base and J by 5 bases, with 11 bases left in between. This CDR3 is CASSLGGRQTEAFF. The CDR3 coding sequence is TGTGCCAGCAGCTTAGGGGGAAGACAGACTGAAGCTTTCTTT.

Only one count was recorded for this clone. V gene TRBV5-1 combines with J gene TRBJ1-1; D gene unclear. CDR1 and CDR2 from the germline V gene are SGHRS and YFSETQ. CDR3 size: 13 residues. V shed 4 bases and J shed 2 bases, with 9 bases lying between them. As DNA, the CDR3 is TGCGCCAGCAGCATTAACAGTAACACTGAAGCTTTCTTT. Protein: CASSINSNTEAFF.

The count of this clone is one. The V and J genes are TRBV19 and TRBJ2-6; 8 bases are shared with TRBD1. Germline CDR1 is LNHDA and CDR2 is SQIVND (reference sequence). CDR3 size: 15 residues. The J segment lost 2 bases and the V segment lost 3 bases, leaving 0 bases of the junction unmatched. CDR3 coding DNA: TGTGCCAGTAGTATGACAGGGGCTGGGGCCAACGTCCTGACTTTC. Protein product: CASSMTGAGANVLTF.

This clone was detected only a few times. The chain links TRBV5-4 to TRBJ2-2; the match to TRBD2 covers 11 bases. The CDR3 loop spans 16 amino acids. V dropped 4 bases and J dropped 1; count of bases not matched to a gene: 3. CDR1 SGHNT and CDR2 YYREEE come from the germline V gene (reference sequence). The CDR3 nucleotides are TGTGCCAGCAGCGTGGGGACTAGCGGGAACACCGGGGAGCTGTTTTTT. It specifies CASSVGTSGNTGELFF.

The CDR3 here is CASSPLVAGGIDTQYF. CDR3 coding DNA: TGTGCCAGCAGCCCCTTGGTAGCGGGGGGTATAGATACGCAGTATTTT. This sequence joins TRBV9 and TRBJ2-3; TRBD2 aligns across 10 bases. Germline V CDR1 and CDR2: SGDLS, YYNGEE. This CDR3 region has 16 residues. The ends lost 4 bases at V and 5 bases at J; junction bases unmatched: 10. Filled out from reference TRBV9 and TRBJ2-3, the complete variable domain reads DSGVTQTPKHLITATGQRVTLRCSPRSGDLSVYWYQQSLDQGLQFLIQYYNGEERAKGNILERFSAQQFPDLHSELNLSSLELGDSALYFCASSPLVAGGIDTQYFGPGTRLTVL.

The V gene is TRBV28, the J gene TRBJ1-5; 7 bases fit TRBD1. Germline lookup yields CDR1 MDHEN and CDR2 SYDVKM. This CDR3 contains 15 residues. The ends lost 3 bases at V and 5 bases at J; junction bases unmatched: 7. CDR3 amino acids: CASSLIDRDHQPQHF. The CDR3 nucleotides read TGTGCCAGCAGTTTGATCGACAGGGATCATCAGCCCCAGCATTTT.

This rearrangement joins TRBV18 to TRBJ2-7, with D tentatively TRBD2 (6 bases). This CDR3 has 15 amino acids. The germline V gene encodes CDR1 KGHSH and CDR2 LQKENI. The V and J ends lost 3 bases and 0 bases respectively, with 12 bases between them. In DNA form, the CDR3 reads TGTGCCAGCTCACCGGGGGACTCCAGCTCCTACGAGCAGTACTTC. This translates into CASSPGDSSSYEQYF.

This chain uses TRBV6-1 with TRBJ2-4; 9 positions agree with TRBD2. V shed 3 bases, J shed 0 bases, and the junction held 3 bases outside the gene matches. The CDR3 extends over 16 amino acids. In germline, CDR1 is MNHNS, CDR2 SASEGT. In DNA form, the CDR3 reads TGTGCCAGCAGTGAGGCGGGGGGGTTAGCCAAAAACATTCAGTACTTC. Translated: CASSEAGGLAKNIQYF.

The V and J genes are TRBV29-1 and TRBJ1-1; 8 nucleotides match TRBD1. The CDR3 runs to 14 residues. Unmatched junction bases numbered 11, after V lost 8 bases and J lost 3 bases. Looked up from germline, CDR1 is SQVTM and CDR2 is ANQGSEA. CDR3 residues: CSIYGQGAHTEAFF. The CDR3 nucleotides read TGCAGCATCTACGGGCAGGGGGCGCACACTGAAGCTTTCTTT.